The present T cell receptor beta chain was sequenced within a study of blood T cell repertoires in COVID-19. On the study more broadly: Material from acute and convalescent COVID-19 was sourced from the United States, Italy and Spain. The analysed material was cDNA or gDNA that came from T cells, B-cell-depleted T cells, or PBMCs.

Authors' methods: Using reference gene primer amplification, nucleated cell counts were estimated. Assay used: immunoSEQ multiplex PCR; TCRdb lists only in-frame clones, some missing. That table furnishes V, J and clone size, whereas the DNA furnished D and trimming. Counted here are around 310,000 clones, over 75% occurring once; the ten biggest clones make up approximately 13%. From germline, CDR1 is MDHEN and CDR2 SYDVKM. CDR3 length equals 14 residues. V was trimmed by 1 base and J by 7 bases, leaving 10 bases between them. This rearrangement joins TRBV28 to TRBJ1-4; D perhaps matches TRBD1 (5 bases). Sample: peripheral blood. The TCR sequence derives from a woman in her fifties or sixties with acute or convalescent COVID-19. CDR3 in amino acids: CASSLLGGVEKLFF. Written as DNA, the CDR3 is TGTGCCAGCAGTTTATTGGGGGGGGTTGAAAAACTGTTTTTT.